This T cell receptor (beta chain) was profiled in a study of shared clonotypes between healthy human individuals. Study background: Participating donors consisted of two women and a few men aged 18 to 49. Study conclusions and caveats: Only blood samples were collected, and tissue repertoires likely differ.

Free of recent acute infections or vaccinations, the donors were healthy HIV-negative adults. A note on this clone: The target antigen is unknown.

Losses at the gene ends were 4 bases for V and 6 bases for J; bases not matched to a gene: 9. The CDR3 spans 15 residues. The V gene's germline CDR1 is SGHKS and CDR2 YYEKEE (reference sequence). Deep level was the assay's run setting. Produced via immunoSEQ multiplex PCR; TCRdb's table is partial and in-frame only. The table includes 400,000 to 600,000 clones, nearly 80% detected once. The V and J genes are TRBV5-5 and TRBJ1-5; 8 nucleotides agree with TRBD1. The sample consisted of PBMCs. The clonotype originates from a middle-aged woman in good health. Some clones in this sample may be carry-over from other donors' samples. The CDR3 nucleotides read TGTGCCAGCAGCCCCAGGGGGCAAAGGGGTCAGCCCCAGCATTTT. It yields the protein CASSPRGQRGQPQHF.